This T cell receptor beta chain was sequenced for a study of cytomegalovirus exposure and HLA in healthy donors. The study, taken as a whole, reports: More clonal expansion characterized HLA-associated TCR beta chains than equally common others in a later analysis.

The study ran its PCR with 60 Vbeta and 13 Jbeta primers. Repertoires were generated with immunoSEQ multiplex PCR, while TCRdb's copy carries only in-frame clones and drops some. The table shows approximately 170,000 clones, with roughly 85% occurring only once. Germline CDR1 reads SGHRS; CDR2 reads YFSETQ. V lost 4 bases and J 11 bases, leaving 18 bases between the germline ends. The length of the CDR3 is 13 residues. Concerning this clone: What it binds is unknown.

Input material: PBMCs. This chain connects TRBV5-1 to TRBJ1-1; D perhaps matches TRBD1 (5 bases). The TCR sequence derives from a boy younger than 10 in good health and CMV-seronegative. The CDR3 DNA sequence: TGCGCCAGCAGCCTGTCCGGGACTTGGGAGGCTTTCTTT. Translating gives CASSLSGTWEAFF.